The rows below give T cell receptor beta chains drawn from one sample of a study of cytotoxic CD8 clonotypes in ibrutinib-treated CLL. Produced via immunoSEQ multiplex PCR; TCRdb's table is partial and in-frame only. The data hold 150,000 or so clones, with approximately 80% observed a single time. Sequenced here: PBMCs, sampled after 36 months of ibrutinib treatment. All receptors come from a human donor with chronic lymphocytic leukemia. The CDR3 runs from the conserved cysteine through the conserved F or W. A row's size may be missing; if present it is once, few, many or a size class.

15 TRBV5-4 - CASSPPGQGSYEQYF
13 TRBV10-3 once CAISKTASQPQHF
14 TRBV5-4 - CASSLQGVTNLQYF
15 TRBV30 - CAWSVYRGAGEKLFF
14 TRBV19 - CASTFLAGGGEQFF
16 TRBV4-2 - CASSQDWTSGGDTQYF
14 TRBV11-3 - CASSLSGVRETQYF
16 TRBV4-1 - CASSPGEGQFFQPQHF
16 TRBV19 - CASTTPGGWSPSGYTF
13 TRBV13 - CASSAGTGYEQYF
14 TRBV5-1 - CASSLGRETYEQYF
11 TRBV20-1 - CSADKGETQYF
13 TRBV29-1 - CSVEAGMDQPQHF
14 TRBV30 - CAWSWGATNEKLFF
14 TRBV14 - CASSQEELNPGYTF
15 TRBV18 - CASSPRRGPNEKLFF
15 TRBV4-1 - CASSRTSGDTYEQYF
13 TRBV5-1 few CASSLDRADTIYF
14 TRBV7-9 - CASRPPGLNPEAFF
15 TRBV12-5 - CASAGIAPNSYEQYF
14 TRBV11-2 once CASTSGIGSYEQYF
12 TRBV9 - CASSAGQAPQHF
17 TRBV7-9 - CASSSPTSGDPGNEQFF
15 TRBV9 - CASTPGHSNTGELFF
15 TRBV4-1 - CASSQPGQRNTEAFF
15 TRBV4-1 - CASSQPSARAYGYTF
14 TRBV10-3 - CAISEIGSYNEQFF
13 TRBV6-6 - CAIRPETGLEQYF
15 TRBV7-3 - CASSPKGSANEKLFF
15 TRBV5-4 - CASSLDRWGYNEQFF
14 TRBV4-2 few CASSQDFQDGEAFF
14 TRBV30 - CAWSGRTMNTEAFF
12 TRBV28 once CASSLIPQPQHF
14 TRBV7-2 once CASSLNQGRIGYTF
16 TRBV28 - CASSLYGVLAKNIQYF
14 TRBV5-1 - CASSSLDRGNTQYF
13 TRBV5-8 - CASTVGGRREAFF
15 TRBV10-3 once CAISADRGGRETQYF
15 TRBV5-1 - CASSKGQGTVGELFF
12 TRBV18 - CASSLRGNEQFF
16 TRBV5-1 - CASSIGTGSVGYEQYF
14 TRBV27 few CASSSGQANTEAFF
14 TRBV6-5 - CASSYVEGAYEQYF
15 TRBV18 - CASSPAPTRNSPLHF
13 TRBV7-3 - CASSFGQGYEQYF
15 TRBV5-4 - CASSVPRGRFDEQYF
14 TRBV27 - CASSSSGTQETQYF
12 TRBV18 - CASSPRQGEAFF
15 TRBV9 - CASSRTGGRDQPQHF
15 TRBV5-4 - CASSPEGSSYNEQFF
15 TRBV28 - CASGTLGRVGYEQYF
14 TRBV18 - CASSPNRQGQGYTF
14 TRBV27 - CASSPERGGDTQYF